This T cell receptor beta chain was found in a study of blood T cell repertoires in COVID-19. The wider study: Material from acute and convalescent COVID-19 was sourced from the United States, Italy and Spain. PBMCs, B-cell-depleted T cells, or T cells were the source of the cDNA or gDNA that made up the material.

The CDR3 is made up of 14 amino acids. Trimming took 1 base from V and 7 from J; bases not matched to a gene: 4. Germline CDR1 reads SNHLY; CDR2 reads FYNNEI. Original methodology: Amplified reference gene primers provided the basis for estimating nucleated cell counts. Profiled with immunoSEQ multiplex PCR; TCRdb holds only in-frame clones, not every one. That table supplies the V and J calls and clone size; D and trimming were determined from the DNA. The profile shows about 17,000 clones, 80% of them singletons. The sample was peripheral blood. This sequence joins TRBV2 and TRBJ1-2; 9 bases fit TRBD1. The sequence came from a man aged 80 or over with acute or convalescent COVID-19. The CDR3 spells CASSEGQGVSGYTF. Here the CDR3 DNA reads TGTGCCAGCAGTGAAGGACAGGGGGTTTCTGGCTACACCTTC. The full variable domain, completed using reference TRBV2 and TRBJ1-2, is EPEVTQTPSHQVTQMGQEVILRCVPISNHLYFYWYRQILGQKVEFLVSFYNNEISEKSEIFDDQFSVERPDGSNFTLKIRSTKLEDSAMYFCASSEGQGVSGYTFGSGTRLTVV.